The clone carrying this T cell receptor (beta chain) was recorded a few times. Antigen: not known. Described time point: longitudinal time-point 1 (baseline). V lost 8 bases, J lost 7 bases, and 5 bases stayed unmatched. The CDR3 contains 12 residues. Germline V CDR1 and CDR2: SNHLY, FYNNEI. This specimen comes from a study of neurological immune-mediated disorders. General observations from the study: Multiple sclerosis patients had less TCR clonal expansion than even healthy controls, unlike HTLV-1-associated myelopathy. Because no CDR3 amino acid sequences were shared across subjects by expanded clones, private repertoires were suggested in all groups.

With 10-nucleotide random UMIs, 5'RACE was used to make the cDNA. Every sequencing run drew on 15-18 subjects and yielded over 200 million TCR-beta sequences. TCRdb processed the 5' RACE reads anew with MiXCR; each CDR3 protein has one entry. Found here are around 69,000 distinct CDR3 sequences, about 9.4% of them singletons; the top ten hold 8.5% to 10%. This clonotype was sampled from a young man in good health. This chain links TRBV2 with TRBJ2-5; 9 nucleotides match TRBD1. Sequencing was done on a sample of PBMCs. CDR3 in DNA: TGTGCCAGCGGGGACAGGGAGGCGACCCAGTACTTC. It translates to CASGDREATQYF.